Listed below are T cell receptor beta chains from one sample, sequenced in a study of blood T cells in healthy people across ages. TCRdb itself ran the 5' RACE reads through MiXCR, one entry per CDR3 protein. The sample carries about 1 million distinct CDR3 sequences, 35% to 50% recorded once. Sequenced: blood. The receptor source for this set is a woman in her sixties or seventies in good health. Both conserved end residues are part of each CDR3. D genes are given only for firm matches. Clone size is stated in some rows and not others, as once, few, many or a class when expanded.

D | size | J | V | CDR3 | DNA
NA | NA | TRBJ1-2 | TRBV3-1 | CASSQYYGYTF | TGTGCCAGCAGTCAGTACTATGGCTACACCTTC
NA | NA | TRBJ2-7 | TRBV27 | CASSEFGYEQYF | TGTGCCAGCAGCGAATTCGGGTACGAGCAGTACTTC
NA | NA | TRBJ1-2 | TRBV6-2/TRBV6-3 | CASSYSMARVEEDYTF | TGTGCCAGCAGTTACTCGATGGCCAGGGTTGAGGAGGACTACACCTTC
NA | NA | TRBJ2-7 | TRBV10-3 | CAIRLADTYEQYF | TGTGCCATCAGGTTAGCGGATACCTACGAGCAGTACTTC
TRBD2 | NA | TRBJ2-7 | TRBV7-8 | CASNCASGRRNEQYF | TGTGCCAGCAACTGCGCTAGCGGGAGGAGAAACGAGCAGTACTTC
TRBD2 | NA | TRBJ2-1 | TRBV11-2 | CASSLGTSGSSYNEQFF | TGTGCCAGCAGCTTAGGGACTAGCGGGAGCTCCTACAATGAGCAGTTCTTC
TRBD2 | NA | TRBJ2-7 | TRBV6-5 | CASRAGIPYEQYF | TGTGCCAGCAGAGCGGGGATCCCCTACGAGCAGTACTTC
NA | few | TRBJ2-2 | TRBV5-6 | CASSLVGSGTGELFF | TGTGCCAGCAGCTTGGTCGGTAGCGGCACCGGGGAGCTGTTTTTT
TRBD1 | NA | TRBJ2-1 | TRBV12-3/TRBV12-4 | CASRRQGAQNNEQFF | TGTGCCAGCAGAAGACAGGGCGCCCAAAACAATGAGCAGTTCTTC
NA | NA | TRBJ1-5 | TRBV2 | CASRAPTNQPQHF | TGTGCCAGCAGGGCTCCCACCAATCAGCCCCAGCATTTT